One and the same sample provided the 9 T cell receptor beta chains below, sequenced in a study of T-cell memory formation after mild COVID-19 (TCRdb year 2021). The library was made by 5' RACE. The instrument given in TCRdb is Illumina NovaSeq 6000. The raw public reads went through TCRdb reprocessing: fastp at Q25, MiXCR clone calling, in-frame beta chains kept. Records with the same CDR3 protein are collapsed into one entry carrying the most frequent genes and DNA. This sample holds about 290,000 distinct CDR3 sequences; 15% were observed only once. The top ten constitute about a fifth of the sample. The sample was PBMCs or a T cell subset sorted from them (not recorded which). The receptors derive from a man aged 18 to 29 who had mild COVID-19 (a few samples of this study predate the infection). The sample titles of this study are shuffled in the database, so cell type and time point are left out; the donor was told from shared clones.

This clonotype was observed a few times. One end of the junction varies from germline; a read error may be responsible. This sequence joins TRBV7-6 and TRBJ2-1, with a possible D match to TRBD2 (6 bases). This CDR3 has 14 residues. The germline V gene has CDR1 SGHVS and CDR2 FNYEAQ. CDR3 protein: CASSPGGVWQGGIF. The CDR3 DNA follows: TGTGCCAGCAGCCCGGGCGGGGTGTGGCAGGGTGGTATCTTC.

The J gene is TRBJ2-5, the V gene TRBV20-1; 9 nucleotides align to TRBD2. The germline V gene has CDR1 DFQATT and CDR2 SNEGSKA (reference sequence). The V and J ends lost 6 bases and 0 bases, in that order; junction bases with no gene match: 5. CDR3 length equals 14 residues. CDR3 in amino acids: CSAPRGGDQETQYF. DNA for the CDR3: TGCAGTGCCCCGCGGGGGGGGGACCAAGAGACCCAGTACTTC.

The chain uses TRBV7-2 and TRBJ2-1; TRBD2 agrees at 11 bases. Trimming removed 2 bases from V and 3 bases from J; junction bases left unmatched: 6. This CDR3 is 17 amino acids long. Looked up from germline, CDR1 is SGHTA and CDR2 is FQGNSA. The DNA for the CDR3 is TGTGCCAGCAGCTTAATGGTGGGGACTAGCGGCTACAATGAGCAGTTCTTC. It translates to CASSLMVGTSGYNEQFF.

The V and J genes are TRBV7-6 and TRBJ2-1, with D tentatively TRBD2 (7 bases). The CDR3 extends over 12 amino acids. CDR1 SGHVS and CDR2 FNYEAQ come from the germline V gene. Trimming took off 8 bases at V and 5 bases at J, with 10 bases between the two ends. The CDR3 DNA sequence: TGTGCCAGCGGGGGGGCGGACAATGAGCAGTTCTTC. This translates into CASGGADNEQFF.

CDR3 sequence reads: CAISDNSGVETQYF. In DNA, the CDR3 is TGTGCCATCAGTGATAACAGTGGGGTCGAGACCCAGTACTTC. The rearrangement uses TRBV10-3 and TRBJ2-5; no firm D call. The CDR3 extends over 14 amino acids. The germline V and J ends were trimmed by 3 bases and 5 bases, with 13 bases remaining between them. CDR1 and CDR2 from the germline V gene are ENHRY and SYGVKD.

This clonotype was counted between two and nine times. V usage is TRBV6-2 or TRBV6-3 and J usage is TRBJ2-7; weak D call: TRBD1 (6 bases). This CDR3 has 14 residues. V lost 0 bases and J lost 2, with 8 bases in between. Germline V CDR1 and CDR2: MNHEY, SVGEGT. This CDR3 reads CASSYSGATYEQYF. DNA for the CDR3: TGTGCCAGCAGTTACTCGGGGGCCACCTACGAGCAGTACTTC.

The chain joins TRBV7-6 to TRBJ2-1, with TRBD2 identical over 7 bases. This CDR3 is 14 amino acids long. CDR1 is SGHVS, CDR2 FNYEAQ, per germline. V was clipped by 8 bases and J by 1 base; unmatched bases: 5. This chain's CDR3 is CASHSGGSYNEQFF. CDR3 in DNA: TGTGCCAGCCACTCGGGGGGTTCCTACAATGAGCAGTTCTTC.

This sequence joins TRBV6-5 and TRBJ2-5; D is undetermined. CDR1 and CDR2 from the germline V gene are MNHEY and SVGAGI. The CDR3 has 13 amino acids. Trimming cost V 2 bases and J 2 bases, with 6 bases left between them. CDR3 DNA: TGTGCCAGCAGTTACGCACGTCAAGAGACCCAGTACTTC. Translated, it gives CASSYARQETQYF.

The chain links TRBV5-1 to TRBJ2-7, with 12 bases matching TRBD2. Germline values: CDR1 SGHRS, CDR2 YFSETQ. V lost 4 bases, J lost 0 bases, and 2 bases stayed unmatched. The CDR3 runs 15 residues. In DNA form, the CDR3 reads TGCGCCAGCAGCGCGACTAGCGGGGGCTCCTACGAGCAGTACTTC. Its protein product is CASSATSGGSYEQYF.